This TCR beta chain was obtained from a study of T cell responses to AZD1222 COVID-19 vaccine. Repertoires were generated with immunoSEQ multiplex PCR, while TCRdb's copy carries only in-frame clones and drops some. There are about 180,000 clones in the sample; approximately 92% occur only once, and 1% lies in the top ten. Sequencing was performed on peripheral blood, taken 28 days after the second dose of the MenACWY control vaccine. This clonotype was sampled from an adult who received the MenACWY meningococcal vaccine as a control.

In DNA form, the CDR3 reads TGTGCCAGCAGCTTAGCGCTACTCTCCTACGAGCAGTACTTC. It specifies CASSLALLSYEQYF. The J gene is TRBJ2-7, the V gene TRBV7-8; unclear D gene. Trimming took 0 bases from V and 0 from J, leaving 6 bases between them. The CDR3 contains 14 residues. Germline CDR1 and CDR2: SGHVS and FQNEAQ.